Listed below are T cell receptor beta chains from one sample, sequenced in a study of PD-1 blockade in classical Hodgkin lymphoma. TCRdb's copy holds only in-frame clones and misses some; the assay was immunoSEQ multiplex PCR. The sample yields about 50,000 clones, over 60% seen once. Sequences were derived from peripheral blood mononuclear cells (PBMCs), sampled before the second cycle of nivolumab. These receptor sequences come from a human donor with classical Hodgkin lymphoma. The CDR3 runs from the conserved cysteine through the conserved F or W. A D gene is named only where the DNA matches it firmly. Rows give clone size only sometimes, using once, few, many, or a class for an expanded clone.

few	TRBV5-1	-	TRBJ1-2	TGCGCCAGCAGCTTTCAGGAGGGTTTCTATGGCTACACCTTC	CASSFQEGFYGYTF
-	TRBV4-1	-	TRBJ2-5	TGCGCCAGCAGCCAAGGACGGTCACAAGAGACCCAGTACTTC	CASSQGRSQETQYF
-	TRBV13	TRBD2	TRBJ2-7	TGTGCCAGCAGCTTAGGGCTAGCGGGAGACTCCTACGAGCAGTACTTC	CASSLGLAGDSYEQYF
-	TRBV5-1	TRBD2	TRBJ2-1	TGCGCCAGCAGCTTGGCCCCCTTGGGGGAGGGTGCGTCCAATGAGCAGTTCTTC	CASSLAPLGEGASNEQFF
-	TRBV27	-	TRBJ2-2	TGTGCCAGCAGTTTACAGCAATCCGGGGAGCTGTTTTTT	CASSLQQSGELFF
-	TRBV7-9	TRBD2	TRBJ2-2	TGTGCCAGCCCTGGCCAGCGGGAGTACGGGGAGCTGTTTTTT	CASPGQREYGELFF
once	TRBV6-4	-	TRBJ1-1	TGTGCCAGCAGTGACGCCAGGGACACTGAAGCTTTCTTT	CASSDARDTEAFF
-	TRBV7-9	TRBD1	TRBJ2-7	TGTGCCAGCAGCTTAGCGGGTGGTGGGGACAGCTACTCCTACGAGCAGTACTTC	CASSLAGGGDSYSYEQYF
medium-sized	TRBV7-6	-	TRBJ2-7	TGTGCCAGCAGCTTAGGGCCAAACTACGAGCAGTACTTC	CASSLGPNYEQYF
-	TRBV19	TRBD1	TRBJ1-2	TGTGCCAGTAGTCCTATCCGAGACAGGGGTAGTGGAGTACGTGGCTACACCTTC	CASSPIRDRGSGVRGYTF
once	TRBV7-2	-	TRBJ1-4	TGTGCCAGCAGCCTGGGCTCCCAGGGCGGAGAAAAACTGTTTTTT	CASSLGSQGGEKLFF
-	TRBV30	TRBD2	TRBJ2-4	TGTGCCTGGAGTACCGAAGCGGGAAATGATCATCGGTACTTC	CAWSTEAGNDHRYF
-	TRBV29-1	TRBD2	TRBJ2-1	TGCAGCGTTGGGCCGGGACTAGCGGGAGGCCGAAAGTTGGGTGAGCAGTTCTTC	CSVGPGLAGGRKLGEQFF
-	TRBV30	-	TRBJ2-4	TGTGCCTGGAGTGCGATTCCACGGGGAGCCAAAAACATTCAGTACTTC	CAWSAIPRGAKNIQYF
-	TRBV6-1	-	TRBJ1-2	TGTGCCAGCAGTCCCCTAGGCAATGGCTACACCTTC	CASSPLGNGYTF
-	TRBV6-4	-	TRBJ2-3	TGTGCCAGCAGTGACTCTTGGCCCTCCAGCACAGATACGCAGTATTTT	CASSDSWPSSTDTQYF
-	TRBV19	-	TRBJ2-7	TGTGCCAGTAGTCTCAGGGACGGGTCATACGAGCAGTACTTC	CASSLRDGSYEQYF
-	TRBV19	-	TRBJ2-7	TGTGCCAGTAGTTTAACTAGTCGCTACGAGCAGTACTTC	CASSLTSRYEQYF
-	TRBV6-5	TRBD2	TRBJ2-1	TGTGCCAGCAGATACCTAGCGGGAGTTAGGGACAATGAGCAGTTCTTC	CASRYLAGVRDNEQFF
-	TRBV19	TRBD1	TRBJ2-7	TGTGCCAGTAGTACGGGACAGTACTCCTTCGACGAGCAGTACTTC	CASSTGQYSFDEQYF
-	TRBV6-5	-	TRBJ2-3	TGTGCCAGCAGTTACTCGCGGCCGGGGGATACGCAGTATTTT	CASSYSRPGDTQYF
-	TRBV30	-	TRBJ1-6	TGTGCCTGGAGGGCCCCCTATAATTCACCCCTCCACTTT	CAWRAPYNSPLHF
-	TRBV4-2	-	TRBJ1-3	TGTGCCAGCAGCCAAGCGGTGTCCTACTCTGGAAACACCATATATTTT	CASSQAVSYSGNTIYF
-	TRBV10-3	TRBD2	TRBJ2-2	TGTGCCACCCGACTAGCGGGAGGTGGGAACACCGGGGAGCTGTTTTTT	CATRLAGGGNTGELFF
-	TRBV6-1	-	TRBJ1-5	TGTGCCAGCAGTGGAAGCGGGGATCAGCCCCAGCATTTT	CASSGSGDQPQHF